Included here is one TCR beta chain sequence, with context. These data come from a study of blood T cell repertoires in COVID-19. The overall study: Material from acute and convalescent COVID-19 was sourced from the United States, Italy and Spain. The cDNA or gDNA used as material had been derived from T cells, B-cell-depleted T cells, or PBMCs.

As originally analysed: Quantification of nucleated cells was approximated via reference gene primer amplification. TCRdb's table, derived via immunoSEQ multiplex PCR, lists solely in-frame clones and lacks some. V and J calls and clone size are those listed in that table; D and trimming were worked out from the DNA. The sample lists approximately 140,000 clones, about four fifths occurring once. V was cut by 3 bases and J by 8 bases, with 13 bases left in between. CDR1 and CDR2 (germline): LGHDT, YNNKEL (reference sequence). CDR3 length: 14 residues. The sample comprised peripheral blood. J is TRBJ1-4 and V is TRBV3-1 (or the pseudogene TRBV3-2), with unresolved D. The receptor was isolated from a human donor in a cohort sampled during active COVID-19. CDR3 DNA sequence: TGTGCCAGCAGCCAGCGGCGGGCTGTCGAAAAACTGTTTTTT. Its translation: CASSQRRAVEKLFF.